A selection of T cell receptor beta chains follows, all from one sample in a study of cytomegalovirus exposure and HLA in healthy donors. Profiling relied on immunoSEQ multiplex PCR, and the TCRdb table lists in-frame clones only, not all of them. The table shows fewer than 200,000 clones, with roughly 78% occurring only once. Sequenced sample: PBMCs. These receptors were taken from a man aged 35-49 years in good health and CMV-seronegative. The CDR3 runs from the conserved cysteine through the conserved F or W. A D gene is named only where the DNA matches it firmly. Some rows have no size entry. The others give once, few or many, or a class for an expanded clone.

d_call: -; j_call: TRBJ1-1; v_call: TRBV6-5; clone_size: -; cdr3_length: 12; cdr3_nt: TGTGCCAGCAGTAACGGGGGGGGCGAAGCTTTCTTT; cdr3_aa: CASSNGGGEAFF
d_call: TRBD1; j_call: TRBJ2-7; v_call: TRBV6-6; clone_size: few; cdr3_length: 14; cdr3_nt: TGTGCCAGTAATGGACAGGGGATTTCCTACGAGCAGTACTTC; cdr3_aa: CASNGQGISYEQYF
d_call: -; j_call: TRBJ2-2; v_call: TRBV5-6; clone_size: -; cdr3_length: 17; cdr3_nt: TGTGCCAGCAGCTGGGGACAAAACAGCGCGAACACCGGGGAGCTGTTTTTT; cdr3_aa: CASSWGQNSANTGELFF
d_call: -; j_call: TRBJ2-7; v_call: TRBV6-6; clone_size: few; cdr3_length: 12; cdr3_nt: TGTGCCAGCAGTCAGACTAGTTACGAGCAGTACTTC; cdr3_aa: CASSQTSYEQYF
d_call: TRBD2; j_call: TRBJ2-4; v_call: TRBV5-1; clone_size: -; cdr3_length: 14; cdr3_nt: TGCGCCAGCAGCACAAGTCTAGCGGGAGGGGATCAGTACTTC; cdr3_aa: CASSTSLAGGDQYF
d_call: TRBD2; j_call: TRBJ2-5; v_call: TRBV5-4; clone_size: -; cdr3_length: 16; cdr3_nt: TGTGCCAGCAGCTTGGATCTAGCGGGAGGTCAAGAGACCCAGTACTTC; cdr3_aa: CASSLDLAGGQETQYF
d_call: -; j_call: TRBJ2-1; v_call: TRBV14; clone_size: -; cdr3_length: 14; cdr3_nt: TGTGCCAGCAGCCGACTGAGCTCCTACAATGAGCAGTTCTTC; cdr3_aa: CASSRLSSYNEQFF
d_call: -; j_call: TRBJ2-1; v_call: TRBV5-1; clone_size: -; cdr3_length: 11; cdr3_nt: TGCGCCAGCAGCTTGACTAATGAGCAGTTCTTC; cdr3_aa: CASSLTNEQFF
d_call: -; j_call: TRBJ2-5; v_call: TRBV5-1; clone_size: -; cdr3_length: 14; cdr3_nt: TGCGCCAGCAGCTTGGTATTAGCTCAAGAGACCCAGTACTTC; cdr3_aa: CASSLVLAQETQYF
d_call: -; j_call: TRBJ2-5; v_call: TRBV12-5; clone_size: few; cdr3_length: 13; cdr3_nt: TGTGCTAGTGGTTTGGAAAGGGGGGAGACCCAGTACTTC; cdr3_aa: CASGLERGETQYF
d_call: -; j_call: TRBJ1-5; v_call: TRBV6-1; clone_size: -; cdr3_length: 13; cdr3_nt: TGTGCCAGCAATCCGGGGGGCAATCAGCCCCAGCATTTT; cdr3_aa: CASNPGGNQPQHF
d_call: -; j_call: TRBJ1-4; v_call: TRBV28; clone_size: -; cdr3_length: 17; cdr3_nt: TGTGCCAGCAGCCAAATCCTGATGAGGGCAACTAATGAAAAACTGTTTTTT; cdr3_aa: CASSQILMRATNEKLFF
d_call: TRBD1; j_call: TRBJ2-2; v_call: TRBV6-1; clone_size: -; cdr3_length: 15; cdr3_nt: TGTGCCAGCAAGGACAGGCCCGCGAACACCGGGGAGCTGTTTTTT; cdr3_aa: CASKDRPANTGELFF
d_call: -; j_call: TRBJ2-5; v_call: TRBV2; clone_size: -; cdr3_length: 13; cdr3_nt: TGTGCCAGCAGTGAAGCGCAGGGGGAGACCCAGTACTTC; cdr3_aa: CASSEAQGETQYF